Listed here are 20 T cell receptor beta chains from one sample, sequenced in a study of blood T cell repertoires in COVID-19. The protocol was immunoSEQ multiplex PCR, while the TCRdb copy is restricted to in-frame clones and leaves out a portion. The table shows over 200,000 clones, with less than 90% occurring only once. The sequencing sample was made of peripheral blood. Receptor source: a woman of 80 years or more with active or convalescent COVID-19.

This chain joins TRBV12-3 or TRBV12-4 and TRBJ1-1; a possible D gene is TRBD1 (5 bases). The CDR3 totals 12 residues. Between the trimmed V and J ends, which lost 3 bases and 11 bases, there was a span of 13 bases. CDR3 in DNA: TGTGCCAGCAGTTTGTTCCAGGGCGACGCTTTCTTT. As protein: CASSLFQGDAFF.

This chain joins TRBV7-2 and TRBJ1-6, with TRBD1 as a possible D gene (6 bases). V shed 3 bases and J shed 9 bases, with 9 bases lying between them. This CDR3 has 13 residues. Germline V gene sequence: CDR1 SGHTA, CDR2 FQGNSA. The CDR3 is CASSLRQASPLHF. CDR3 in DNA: TGTGCCAGCAGCTTGCGACAGGCTTCACCCCTCCACTTT.

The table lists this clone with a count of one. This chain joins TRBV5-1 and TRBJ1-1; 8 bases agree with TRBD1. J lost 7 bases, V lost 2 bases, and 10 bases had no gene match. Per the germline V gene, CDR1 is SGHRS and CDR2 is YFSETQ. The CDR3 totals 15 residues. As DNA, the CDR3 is TGCGCCAGCAGCTTACCCCGGGACAGGACAGATGAAGCTTTCTTT. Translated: CASSLPRDRTDEAFF. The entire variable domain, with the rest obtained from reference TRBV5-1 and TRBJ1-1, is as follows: KAGVTQTPRYLIKTRGQQVTLSCSPISGHRSVSWYQQTPGQGLQFLFEYFSETQRNKGNFPGRFSGRQFSNSRSEMNVSTLELGDSALYLCASSLPRDRTDEAFFGQGTRLTVV.

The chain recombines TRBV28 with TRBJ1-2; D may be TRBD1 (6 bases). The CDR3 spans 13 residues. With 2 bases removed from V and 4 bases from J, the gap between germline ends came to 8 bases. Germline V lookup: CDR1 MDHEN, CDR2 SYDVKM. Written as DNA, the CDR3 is TGTGCCAGCAGTTTAGGCAGGGGCTATGGCTACACCTTC. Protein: CASSLGRGYGYTF.

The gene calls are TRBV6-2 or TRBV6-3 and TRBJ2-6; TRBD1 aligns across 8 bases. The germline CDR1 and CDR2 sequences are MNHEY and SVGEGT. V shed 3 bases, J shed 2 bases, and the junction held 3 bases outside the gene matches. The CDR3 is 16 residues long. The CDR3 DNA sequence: TGTGCCAGCAGTTATTCAGGGGGCCCTGGGGCCAACGTCCTGACTTTC. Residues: CASSYSGGPGANVLTF.

CDR3: CASRRGGELFF. The CDR3 nucleotides read TGTGCCAGCAGGCGGGGGGGGGAGCTGTTTTTT. The rearrangement links TRBV4-2 to TRBJ2-2; TRBD2 matches at 7 bases. Trimming removed 6 bases from V and 8 bases from J; junction bases left unmatched: 0. The CDR3 totals 11 residues. Germline V gene lookup returns CDR1 LGHNA and CDR2 YNFKEQ.

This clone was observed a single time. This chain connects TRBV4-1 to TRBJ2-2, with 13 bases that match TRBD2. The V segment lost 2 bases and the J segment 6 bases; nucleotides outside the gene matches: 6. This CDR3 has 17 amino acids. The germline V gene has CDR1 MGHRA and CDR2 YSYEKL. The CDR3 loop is CASSQPRTSGSAGELFF. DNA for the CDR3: TGCGCCAGCAGCCAACCCCGGACTAGCGGGAGTGCCGGGGAGCTGTTTTTT.

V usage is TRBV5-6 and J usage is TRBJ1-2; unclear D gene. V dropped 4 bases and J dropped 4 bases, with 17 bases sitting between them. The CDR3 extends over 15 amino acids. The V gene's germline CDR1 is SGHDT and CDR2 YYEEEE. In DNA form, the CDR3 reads TGTGCCAGCAGCCGTTCAAGGACTTTAAGCTATGGCTACACCTTC. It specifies CASSRSRTLSYGYTF.

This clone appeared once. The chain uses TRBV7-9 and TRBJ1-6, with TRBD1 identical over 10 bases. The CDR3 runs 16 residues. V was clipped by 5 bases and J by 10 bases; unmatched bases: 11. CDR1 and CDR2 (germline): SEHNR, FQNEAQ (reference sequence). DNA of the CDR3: TGTGCCAGCAGCCCCCTAACCGGGACAGGGGTCTCACCCCTCCACTTT. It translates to CASSPLTGTGVSPLHF.

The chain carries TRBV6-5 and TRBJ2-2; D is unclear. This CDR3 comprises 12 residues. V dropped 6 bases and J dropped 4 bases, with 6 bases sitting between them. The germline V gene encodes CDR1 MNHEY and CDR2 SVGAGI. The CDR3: CASSLSTGELFF. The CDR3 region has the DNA TGTGCCAGCAGCCTCAGCACCGGGGAGCTGTTTTTT.

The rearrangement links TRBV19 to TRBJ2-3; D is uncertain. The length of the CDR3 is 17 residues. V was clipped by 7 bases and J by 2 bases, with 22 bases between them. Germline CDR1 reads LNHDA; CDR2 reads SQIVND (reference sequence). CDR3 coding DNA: TGTGCCAGTAACCCCCGCGCGCCCGGTCTCATCACAGATACGCAGTATTTT. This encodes CASNPRAPGLITDTQYF. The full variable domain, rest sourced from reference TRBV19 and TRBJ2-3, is DGGITQSPKYLFRKEGQNVTLSCEQNLNHDAMYWYRQDPGQGLRLIYYSQIVNDFQKGDIAEGYSVSREKKESFPLTVTSAQKNPTAFYLCASNPRAPGLITDTQYFGPGTRLTVL.

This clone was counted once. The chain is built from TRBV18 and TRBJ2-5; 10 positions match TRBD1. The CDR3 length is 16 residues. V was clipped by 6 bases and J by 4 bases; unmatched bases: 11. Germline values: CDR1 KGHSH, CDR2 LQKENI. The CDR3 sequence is CASSPGTGQGRETQYF. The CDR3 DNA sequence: TGTGCCAGCTCTCCTGGAACGGGACAGGGGAGAGAGACCCAGTACTTC. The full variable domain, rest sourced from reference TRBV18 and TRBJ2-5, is NAGVMQNPRHLVRRRGQEARLRCSPMKGHSHVYWYRQLPEEGLKFMVYLQKENIIDESGMPKERFSAEFPKEGPSILRIQQVVRGDSAAYFCASSPGTGQGRETQYFGPGTRLLVL.

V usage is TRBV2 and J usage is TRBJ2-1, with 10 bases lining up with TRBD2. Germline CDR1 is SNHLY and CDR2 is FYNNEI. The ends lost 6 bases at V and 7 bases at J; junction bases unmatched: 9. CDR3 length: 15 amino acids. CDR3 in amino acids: CASRRAPSGGNEQFF. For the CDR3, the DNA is TGTGCCAGCAGGAGGGCCCCTAGCGGGGGAAATGAGCAGTTCTTC.

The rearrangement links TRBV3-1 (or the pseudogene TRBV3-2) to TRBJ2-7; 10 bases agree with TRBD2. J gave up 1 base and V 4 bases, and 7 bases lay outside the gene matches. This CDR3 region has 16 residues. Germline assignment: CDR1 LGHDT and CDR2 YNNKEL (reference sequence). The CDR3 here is CASSRTSGRGSYEQYF. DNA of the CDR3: TGTGCCAGCAGCCGGACAAGCGGGAGGGGGTCCTACGAGCAGTACTTC.

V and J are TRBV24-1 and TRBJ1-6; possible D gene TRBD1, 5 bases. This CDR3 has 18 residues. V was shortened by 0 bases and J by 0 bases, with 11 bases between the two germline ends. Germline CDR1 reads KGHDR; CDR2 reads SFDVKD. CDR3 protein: CATSDLRGGCSYNSPLHF. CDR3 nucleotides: TGTGCCACCAGTGATTTGAGGGGCGGATGCTCCTATAATTCACCCCTCCACTTT.

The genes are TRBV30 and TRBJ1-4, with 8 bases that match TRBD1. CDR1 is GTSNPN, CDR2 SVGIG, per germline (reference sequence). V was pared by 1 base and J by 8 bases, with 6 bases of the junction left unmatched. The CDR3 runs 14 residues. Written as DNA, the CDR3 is TGTGCCTGGAGTGAGACAGGGGTTCAAGAAAAACTGTTTTTT. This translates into CAWSETGVQEKLFF. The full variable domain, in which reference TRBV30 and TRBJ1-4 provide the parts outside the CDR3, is SQTIHQWPATLVQPVGSPLSLECTVEGTSNPNLYWYRQAAGRGLQLLFYSVGIGQISSEVPQNLSASRPQDRQFILSSKKLLLSDSGFYLCAWSETGVQEKLFFGSGTQLSVL.

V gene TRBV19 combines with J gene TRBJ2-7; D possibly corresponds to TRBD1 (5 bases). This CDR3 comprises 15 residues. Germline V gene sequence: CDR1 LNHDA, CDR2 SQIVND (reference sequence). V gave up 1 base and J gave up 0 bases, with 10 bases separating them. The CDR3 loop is CASSIVAGRSYEQYF. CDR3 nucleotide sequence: TGTGCCAGTAGTATAGTTGCAGGGCGCTCCTACGAGCAGTACTTC.

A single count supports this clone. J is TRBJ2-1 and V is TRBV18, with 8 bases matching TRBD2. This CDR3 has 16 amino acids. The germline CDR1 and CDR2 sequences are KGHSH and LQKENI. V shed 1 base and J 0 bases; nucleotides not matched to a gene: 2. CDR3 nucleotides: TGTGCCAGCTCACCACTTAGCGGGATCTCCTACAATGAGCAGTTCTTC. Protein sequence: CASSPLSGISYNEQFF.

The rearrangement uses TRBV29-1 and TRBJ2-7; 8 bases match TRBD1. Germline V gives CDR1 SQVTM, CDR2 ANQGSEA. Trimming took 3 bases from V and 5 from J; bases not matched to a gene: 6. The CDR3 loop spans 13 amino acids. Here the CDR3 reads CSVDHQGAHEQYF. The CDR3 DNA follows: TGCAGCGTTGATCATCAGGGGGCCCACGAGCAGTACTTC.

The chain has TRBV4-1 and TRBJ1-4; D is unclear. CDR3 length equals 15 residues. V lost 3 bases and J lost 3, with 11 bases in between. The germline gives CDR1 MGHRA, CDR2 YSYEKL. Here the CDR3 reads CASSQQVVANEKLFF. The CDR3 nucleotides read TGCGCCAGCAGCCAGCAGGTTGTTGCTAATGAAAAACTGTTTTTT.